The clone carrying this T cell receptor beta chain has a handful of counts. Its antigen is unknown. Germline CDR1 and CDR2: GTSNPN and SVGIG (reference sequence). This CDR3 comprises 12 residues. V was pared by 0 bases and J by 8 bases, with 8 bases between. One entry per CDR3 protein results from TCRdb running MiXCR on the 5' RACE reads. The sample carries some 130,000 distinct CDR3 sequences, about 15% recorded once. The record originates from a study of T-cell memory formation after mild COVID-19. The study's findings and limits: Contracting clones from day 15 to 85 showed balanced CD4/CD8; later expanders favored CD4+.

Specimen: PBMCs or a T cell subset sorted from them (not recorded which). This clonotype was sampled from an adult woman who had mild COVID-19 (a few samples of this study predate the infection). Cell type and time point are not known. This sequence joins TRBV30 and TRBJ2-1, with D possibly being TRBD2 (5 bases). CDR3 DNA sequence: TGTGCCTGGAGTGTACCAGCGGATGAGCAGTTCTTC. Protein product: CAWSVPADEQFF.